Listed below are T cell receptor beta chains from one sample, sequenced in a study of cytomegalovirus exposure and HLA in healthy donors. TCRdb's copy holds only in-frame clones and misses some; the assay was immunoSEQ multiplex PCR. Among approximately 76,000 clones listed, 65% to 85% were seen once. Material: PBMCs. These receptors were obtained from a woman aged 40 to 55 in good health and CMV-seropositive. The CDR3 runs from the conserved cysteine through the conserved F or W. Fields, in order: V gene, clone size, J gene, D gene, CDR3 DNA, CDR3 protein. A D gene is named only where the DNA matches it firmly. A row's size may be missing; if present it is once, few, many or a size class.

>TRBV19|-|TRBJ1-2|TRBD1
TGTGCCTTCCTAACACAGGGACAGCAAGACCGTAACTATGGCTACACCTTC
CAFLTQGQQDRNYGYTF
>TRBV11-2|-|TRBJ1-1|TRBD1
TGTGCCAGCAGCTTTGAAATGACAGGGACTGAAGCTTTCTTT
CASSFEMTGTEAFF
>TRBV6-5|few|TRBJ1-1|-
TGTGCCAGCAGTTATCTACCCACCCGCGGGACTGAAGCTTTCTTT
CASSYLPTRGTEAFF
>TRBV28|few|TRBJ1-2|-
TGTGCCAGCAGTTGGTTGAGCTATGGCTACACCTTC
CASSWLSYGYTF
>TRBV4-1|-|TRBJ2-7|-
TGCGCCAGCAGCCATGACCGGACATCCTACGAGCAGTACTTC
CASSHDRTSYEQYF
>TRBV5-1|-|TRBJ2-3|TRBD2
TGCGCCAGCAGCTTGGGTGGGGCTAGCGGCCGCACAGATACGCAGTATTTT
CASSLGGASGRTDTQYF
>TRBV28|few|TRBJ2-1|TRBD1
TGTGCCAGCAGACGCCAGGGACAGGGGCGTCATGAGCAGTTCTTC
CASRRQGQGRHEQFF
>TRBV7-2|-|TRBJ1-1|-
TGTGCCAGCAGCTTATTTCCGTCCACACAGTCAGAAGCTTTCTTT
CASSLFPSTQSEAFF
>TRBV6-6|few|TRBJ1-1|-
TGTGCCAGCAGTTACGTGCGCGAAGCTTTCTTT
CASSYVREAFF
>TRBV6-4|few|TRBJ1-5|TRBD1
TGTGCCAGCAGTGACTCATGCTATCCGAGGACAGGGGGCGAATTAAGTCAGCCCCAGCATTTT
CASSDSCYPRTGGELSQPQHF
>TRBV9|-|TRBJ2-1|TRBD2
TGTGCCAGCAGCGTAGATCGGACTAGCGATGAGCAGTTCTTC
CASSVDRTSDEQFF
>TRBV28|-|TRBJ1-1|TRBD1
TGTGCCAGCAGCGGACAGGGGGCGTCAGCTTTCTTT
CASSGQGASAFF
>TRBV5-4|-|TRBJ1-4|-
TGTGCCAGCAGCTTGGGGCCCCAGGGCGCGATCGAAAAACTGTTTTTT
CASSLGPQGAIEKLFF
>TRBV7-9|-|TRBJ1-1|TRBD1
TGTGCCAGCAGTCTTGACAGGGGAAGCACTGAAGCTTTCTTT
CASSLDRGSTEAFF
>TRBV19|few|TRBJ1-2|-
TGTGCCAGTAGTGCCGTAATCAGGCATGGCTACACCTTC
CASSAVIRHGYTF
>TRBV7-2|-|TRBJ2-2|TRBD1
TGTGCCAGCAGCTTAAACTTGGGACAGCCCACCGGGGAGCTGTTTTTT
CASSLNLGQPTGELFF